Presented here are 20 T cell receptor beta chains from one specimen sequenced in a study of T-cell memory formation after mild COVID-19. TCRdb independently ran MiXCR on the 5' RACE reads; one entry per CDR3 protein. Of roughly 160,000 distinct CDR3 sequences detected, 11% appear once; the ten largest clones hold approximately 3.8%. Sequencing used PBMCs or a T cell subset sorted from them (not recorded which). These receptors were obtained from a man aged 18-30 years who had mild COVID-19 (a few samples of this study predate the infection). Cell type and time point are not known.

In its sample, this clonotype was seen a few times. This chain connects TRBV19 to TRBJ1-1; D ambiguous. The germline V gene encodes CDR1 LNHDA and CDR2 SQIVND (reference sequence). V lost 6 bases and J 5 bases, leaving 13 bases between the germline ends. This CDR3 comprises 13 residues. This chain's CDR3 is CASRVTLGTEAFF. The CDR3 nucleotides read TGTGCCAGTAGGGTCACCTTGGGGACTGAAGCTTTCTTT.

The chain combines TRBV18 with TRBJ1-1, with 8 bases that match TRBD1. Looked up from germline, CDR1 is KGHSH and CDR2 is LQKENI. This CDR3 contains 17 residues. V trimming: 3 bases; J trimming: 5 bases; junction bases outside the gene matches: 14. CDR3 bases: TGTGCCAGCTCACCGGCTGGGCCCGGACAGGGTACAACTGAAGCTTTCTTT. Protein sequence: CASSPAGPGQGTTEAFF.

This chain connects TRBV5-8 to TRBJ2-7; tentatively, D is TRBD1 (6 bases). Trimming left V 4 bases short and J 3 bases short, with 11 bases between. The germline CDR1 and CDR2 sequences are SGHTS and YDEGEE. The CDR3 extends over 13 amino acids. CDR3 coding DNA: TGTGCCAGCAGCCCGAGGGACAACTACGAGCAGTACGTC. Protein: CASSPRDNYEQYV.

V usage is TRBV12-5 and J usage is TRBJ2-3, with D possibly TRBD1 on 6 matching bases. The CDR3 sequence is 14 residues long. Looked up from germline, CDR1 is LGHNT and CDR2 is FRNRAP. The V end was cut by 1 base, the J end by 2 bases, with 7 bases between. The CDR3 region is CASGLGQVTDTQYF. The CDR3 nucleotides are TGTGCTAGTGGTTTGGGACAGGTCACAGATACGCAGTATTTT.

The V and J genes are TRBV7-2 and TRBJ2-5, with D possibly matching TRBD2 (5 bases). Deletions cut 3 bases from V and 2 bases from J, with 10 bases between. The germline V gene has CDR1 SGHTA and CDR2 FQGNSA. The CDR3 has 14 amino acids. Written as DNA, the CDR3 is TGTGCCAGCAGCTTCGGGGTAGTTCAAGAGACCCAGTACTTC. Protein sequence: CASSFGVVQETQYF.

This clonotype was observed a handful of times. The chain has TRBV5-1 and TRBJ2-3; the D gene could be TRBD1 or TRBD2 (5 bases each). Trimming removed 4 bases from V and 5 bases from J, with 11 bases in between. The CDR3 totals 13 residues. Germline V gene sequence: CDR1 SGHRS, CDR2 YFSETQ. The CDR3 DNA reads TGCGCCAGCAGCGGGACCTTGGGAGATACGCAGTATTTT. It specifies CASSGTLGDTQYF. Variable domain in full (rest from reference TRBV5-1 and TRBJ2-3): KAGVTQTPRYLIKTRGQQVTLSCSPISGHRSVSWYQQTPGQGLQFLFEYFSETQRNKGNFPGRFSGRQFSNSRSEMNVSTLELGDSALYLCASSGTLGDTQYFGPGTRLTVL.

The CDR3 loop is CSVERGQSGYF. The CDR3 nucleotides are TGCAGCGTCGAAAGGGGACAAAGCGGGTATTTT. J is TRBJ2-3 and V is TRBV29-1; TRBD1 might be the D (6 bases). Germline V gene lookup returns CDR1 SQVTM and CDR2 ANQGSEA. The CDR3 has 11 residues. Trimming shortened V by 6 bases and J by 14 bases, and 18 bases separated the two germline ends.

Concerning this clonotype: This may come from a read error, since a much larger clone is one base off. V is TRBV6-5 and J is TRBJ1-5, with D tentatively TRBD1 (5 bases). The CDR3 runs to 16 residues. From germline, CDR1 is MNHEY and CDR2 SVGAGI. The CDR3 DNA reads TGTGCCAGCAGCCCCGGACACATTTATAGCAATCAGCCCAAGCATTTT. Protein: CASSPGHIYSNQPKHF.

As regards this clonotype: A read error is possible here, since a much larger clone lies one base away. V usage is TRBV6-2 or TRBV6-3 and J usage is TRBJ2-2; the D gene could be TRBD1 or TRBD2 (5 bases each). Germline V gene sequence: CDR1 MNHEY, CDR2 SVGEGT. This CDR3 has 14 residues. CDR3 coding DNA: TGTACCAGCAGCCCGGGACGGAACACCGGGGAGCTGTTTTTT. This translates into CTSSPGRNTGELFF.

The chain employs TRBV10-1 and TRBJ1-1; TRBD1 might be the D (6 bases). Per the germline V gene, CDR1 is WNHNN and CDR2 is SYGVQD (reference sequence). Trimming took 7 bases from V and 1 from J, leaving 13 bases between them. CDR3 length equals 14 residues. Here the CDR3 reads CASTYRGQNTEAFF. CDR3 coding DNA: TGCGCCAGCACTTACCGGGGACAGAACACTGAAGCTTTCTTT.

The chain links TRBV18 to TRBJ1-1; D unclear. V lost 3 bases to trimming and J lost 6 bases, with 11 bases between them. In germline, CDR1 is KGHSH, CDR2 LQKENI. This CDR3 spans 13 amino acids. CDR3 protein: CASSPLPQAEAFF. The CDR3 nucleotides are TGTGCCAGCTCACCTCTTCCTCAGGCTGAAGCTTTCTTT. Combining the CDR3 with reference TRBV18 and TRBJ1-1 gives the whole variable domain NAGVMQNPRHLVRRRGQEARLRCSPMKGHSHVYWYRQLPEEGLKFMVYLQKENIIDESGMPKERFSAEFPKEGPSILRIQQVVRGDSAAYFCASSPLPQAEAFFGQGTRLTVV.

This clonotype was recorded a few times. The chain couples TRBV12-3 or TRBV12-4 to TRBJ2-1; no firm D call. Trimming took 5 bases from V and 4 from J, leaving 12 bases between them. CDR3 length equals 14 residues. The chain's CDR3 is CASSPHLAYNEQFF. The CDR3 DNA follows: TGTGCCAGCAGTCCCCACCTCGCGTACAATGAGCAGTTCTTC.

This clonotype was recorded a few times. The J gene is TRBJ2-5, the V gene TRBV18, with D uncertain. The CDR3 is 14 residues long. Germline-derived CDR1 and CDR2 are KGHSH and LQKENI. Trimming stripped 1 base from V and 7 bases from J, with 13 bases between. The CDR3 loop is CASSPQGPLWTQYF. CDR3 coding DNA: TGTGCCAGCTCACCACAGGGCCCACTGTGGACCCAGTACTTC. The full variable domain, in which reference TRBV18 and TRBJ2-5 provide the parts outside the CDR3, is NAGVMQNPRHLVRRRGQEARLRCSPMKGHSHVYWYRQLPEEGLKFMVYLQKENIIDESGMPKERFSAEFPKEGPSILRIQQVVRGDSAAYFCASSPQGPLWTQYFGPGTRLLVL.

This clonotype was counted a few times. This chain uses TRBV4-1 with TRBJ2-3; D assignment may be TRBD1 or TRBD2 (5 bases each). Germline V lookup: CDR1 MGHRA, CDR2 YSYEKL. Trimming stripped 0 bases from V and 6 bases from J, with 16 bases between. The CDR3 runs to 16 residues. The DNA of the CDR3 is TGCGCCAGCAGCCAAGAAGGGACCCCCTCCTCCGATACGCAGTATTTT. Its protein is CASSQEGTPSSDTQYF.

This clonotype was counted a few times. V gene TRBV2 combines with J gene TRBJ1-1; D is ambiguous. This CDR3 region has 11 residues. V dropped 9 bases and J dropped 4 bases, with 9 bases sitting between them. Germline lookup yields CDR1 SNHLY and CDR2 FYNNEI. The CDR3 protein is CARSASTEAFF. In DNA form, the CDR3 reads TGTGCCAGAAGCGCCAGCACTGAAGCTTTCTTT.

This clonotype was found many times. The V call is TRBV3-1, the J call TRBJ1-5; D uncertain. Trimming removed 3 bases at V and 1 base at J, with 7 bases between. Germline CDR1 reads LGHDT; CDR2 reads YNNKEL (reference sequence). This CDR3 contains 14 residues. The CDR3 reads CASSQSSSNQPQHF. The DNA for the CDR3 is TGTGCCAGCAGCCAGTCCTCCAGCAATCAGCCCCAGCATTTT.

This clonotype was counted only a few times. CDR3 sequence reads: CASSLGTEGSPLHF. In DNA form, the CDR3 reads TGTGCCAGCAGCTTAGGGACGGAAGGATCACCCCTCCACTTT. The rearrangement joins TRBV7-2 to TRBJ1-6; D remains ambiguous. Germline-derived CDR1 and CDR2 are SGHTA and FQGNSA. This CDR3 has 14 amino acids. V was clipped by 1 base and J by 10 bases, with 11 bases between them.

The CDR3 loop is CASSDYRYEQYV. Written as DNA, the CDR3 is TGTGCCAGCAGTGACTATAGGTACGAGCAGTACGTC. The rearrangement links TRBV6-1 to TRBJ2-7; D unclear. Germline CDR1 MNHNS, CDR2 SASEGT. CDR3 length equals 12 residues. The V end lost 3 bases, the J end lost 4 bases, and 7 bases lay between the germline ends.

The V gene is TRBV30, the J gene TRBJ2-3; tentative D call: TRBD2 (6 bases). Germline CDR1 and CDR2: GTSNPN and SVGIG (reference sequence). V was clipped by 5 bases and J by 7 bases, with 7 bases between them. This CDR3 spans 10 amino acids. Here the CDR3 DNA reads TGTGCCTGGGGGGGGTATACGCAGTATTTT. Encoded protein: CAWGGYTQYF. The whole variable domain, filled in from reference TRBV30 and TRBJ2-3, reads SQTIHQWPATLVQPVGSPLSLECTVEGTSNPNLYWYRQAAGRGLQLLFYSVGIGQISSEVPQNLSASRPQDRQFILSSKKLLLSDSGFYLCAWGGYTQYFGPGTRLTVL.

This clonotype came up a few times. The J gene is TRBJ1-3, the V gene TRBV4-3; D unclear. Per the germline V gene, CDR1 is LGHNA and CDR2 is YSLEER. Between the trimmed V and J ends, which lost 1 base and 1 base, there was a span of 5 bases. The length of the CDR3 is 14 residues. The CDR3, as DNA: TGCGCCAGCAGCCAAGTCACTTCTGGAAACACCATATATTTT. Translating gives CASSQVTSGNTIYF.